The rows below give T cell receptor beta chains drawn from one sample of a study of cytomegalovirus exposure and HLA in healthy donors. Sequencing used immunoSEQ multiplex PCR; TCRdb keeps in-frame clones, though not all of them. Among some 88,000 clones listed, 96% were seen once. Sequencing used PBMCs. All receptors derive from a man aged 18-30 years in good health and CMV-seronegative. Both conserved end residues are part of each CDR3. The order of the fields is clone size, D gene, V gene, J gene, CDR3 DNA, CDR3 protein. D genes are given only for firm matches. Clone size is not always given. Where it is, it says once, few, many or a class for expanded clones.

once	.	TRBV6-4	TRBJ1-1	TGTGCCAGCAGTGTGGGGGGGGAACTGATGAACACTGAAGCTTTCTTT	CASSVGGELMNTEAFF
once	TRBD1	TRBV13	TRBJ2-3	TGTGCCAGCAGCCGAAGGGACAGGGTATCGTCGCAGTATTTT	CASSRRDRVSSQYF
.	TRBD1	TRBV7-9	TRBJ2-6	TGTGCCAGCAGACGCGGGACAGGGTCGTCTGGGGCCAACGTCCTGACTTTC	CASRRGTGSSGANVLTF
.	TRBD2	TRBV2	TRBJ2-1	TGTGCCCGACTGAGACTAGCGGGAGACAATGAGCAGTTCTTC	CARLRLAGDNEQFF
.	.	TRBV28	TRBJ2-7	TGTGCCAGCAGTTCCCCTTTAATCTACGAGCAGTACTTC	CASSSPLIYEQYF
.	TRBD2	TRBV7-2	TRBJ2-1	TGTGCCAGCAGCTTAGGACTAGCGGGAGGGAATGAGCAGTTCTTC	CASSLGLAGGNEQFF
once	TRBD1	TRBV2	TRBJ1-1	TGTGCCAGCCGGGACAGGGGGAAGGGTACTGAAGCTTTCTTT	CASRDRGKGTEAFF
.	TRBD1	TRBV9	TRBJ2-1	TGTGCCAGCAGCGTCAACCCGGCCCTGACAGGGCGTGCCTACAATGAGCAGTTCTTC	CASSVNPALTGRAYNEQFF
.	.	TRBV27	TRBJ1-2	TGTGCCAGCAGTTCTTTCTTAGGGGCCCTCTATGGCTACACCTTC	CASSSFLGALYGYTF
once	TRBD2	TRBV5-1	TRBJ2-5	TGCGCCAGCAGCTTGAGCGGGAGGAAAGAGACCCAGTACTTC	CASSLSGRKETQYF
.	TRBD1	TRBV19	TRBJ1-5	TGTGCCAGTAGTATTCTCGGGACAGGGGGCTATCAGCCCCAGCATTTT	CASSILGTGGYQPQHF
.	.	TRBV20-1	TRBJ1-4	TGCAGTGCTAGAGAGGCGCGGAAACTGTTTTTT	CSAREARKLFF
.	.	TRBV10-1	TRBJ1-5	TGCGCCAGCAGTGAGGGCGGGGATAGCAATCAGCCCCAGCATTTT	CASSEGGDSNQPQHF
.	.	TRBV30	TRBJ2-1	TGTGCCTGGGCGGAAGACAGTTACAATGAGCAGTTCTTC	CAWAEDSYNEQFF
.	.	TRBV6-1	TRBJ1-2	TGTGCCGCCAGGAGCGGCGGGGAAACTGATGGCTACACCTTC	CAARSGGETDGYTF
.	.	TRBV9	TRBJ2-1	TGTGCCAGCAGCGAGGGAGACAATGAGCAGTTCTTC	CASSEGDNEQFF
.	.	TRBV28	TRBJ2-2	TGTGCCAGCAGGGGCACGGGAGCCGGGGAGCTGTTTTTT	CASRGTGAGELFF
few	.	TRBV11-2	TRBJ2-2	TGTGCCAGCAGCCAGATCTCGGGGGGCAACGGGGAGCTGTTTTTT	CASSQISGGNGELFF
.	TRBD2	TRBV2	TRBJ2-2	TGTGCCAGCAGTGCGCGGGAGCTGAGGGAGCTGTTTTTT	CASSARELRELFF
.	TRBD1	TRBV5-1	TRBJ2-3	TGCGCCAGCAGCTTAGGCCCGACAGGGGCCACAGATACGCAGTATTTT	CASSLGPTGATDTQYF
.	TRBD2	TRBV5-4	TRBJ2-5	TGTGCCAGCCGGGGGGAGGGGCGGGAGACCCAGTACTTC	CASRGEGRETQYF
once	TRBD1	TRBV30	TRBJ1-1	TGTGCCTGGTACCCGGGACAGCCAAACACTGAAGCTTTCTTT	CAWYPGQPNTEAFF